This T cell receptor (beta chain) was sequenced for a study of OX40 agonist ivuxolimab in advanced cancers. For the study in its entirety: Ivuxolimab was a fully human IgG2 agonistic monoclonal antibody targeting the costimulatory receptor OX40 (CD134). Intravenous ivuxolimab was administered to patients every 2 weeks at six dose levels: 0.01, 0.1, 0.3, 1.5, 3 and 10 mg/kg. Of the approximately 50 patients in dose escalation, some 20 had hepatocellular carcinoma, around 15 had melanoma, 9 had renal cell carcinoma and 9 had head and neck cancer. A male proportion of 82.7% and a mean age of 60 years, ranging from about 20 to 80, were recorded for the dose-escalation cohort. Patients were allowed to have had prior anti-PD-1, anti-PD-L1 or anti-CTLA-4 therapy, and approximately 40% of the dose-escalation patients had been treated with checkpoint inhibitors. Three dose-escalation patients achieved partial responses, one with hepatocellular carcinoma and two with cutaneous melanoma. The purpose of peripheral TCRbeta sequencing was to test whether ivuxolimab changed TCR sequence diversity and led to clonal T-cell expansion. The monotherapy dose-escalation portion (N ≈ 52 patients) of the phase I ivuxolimab trial is reported in the paper.

Genomic DNA was extracted from sorted cells for sequencing of the TCRbeta CDR3 region. The immunoSEQ Assay was used to sequence the TCRbeta CDR3 regions. This immuneACCESS table, as held by TCRdb, lists in-frame sequences with V and J called but not all clones. Of the missing ones, under half trace to an unresolved V gene in checked studies; the others have no known cause. The sample contains approximately 50,000 clones, about 90% of them found a single time. The ten most abundant clones make up about an eighth of the sample. Reading the germline V gene gives CDR1 SGHTA and CDR2 FQGNSA. The cysteine opens and the phenylalanine closes a CDR3 of 15 amino acids. Just CDR3 DNA is preserved here, 45 bases in frame from base 1. V lost 5 bases and J lost 5 bases; the stretch between them is 18 bases long. The trial excluded patients who had a history of autoimmune disease or were on systemic immunosuppression. Peripheral blood for TCR sequencing was collected from all dose cohorts at baseline, on cycle 4 day 1, and on cycle 7 day 1. Samples came from an open-label, multicenter, first-in-human phase I dose-escalation trial of ivuxolimab. The trial enrolled adults with locally advanced or metastatic head and neck squamous cell, hepatocellular, melanoma or renal cell carcinoma. Before TCR sequencing, CD4+ T cells and CD8+ T cells from peripheral blood were sorted into separate populations.

The study at large found these results: After ivuxolimab, expanded clones were on average more numerous among CD8+ T cells than among CD4+ T cells. Which antigens the clonally expanded peripheral T cells were specific for was not determined. In the 0.1-3.0 mg/kg groups, partial responders had among the lowest normalized peripheral clonal expansion, particularly in CD8+ T cells. Low levels of normalized T-cell clonal expansion were also seen in some patients who did not respond. At doses of 0.1 to 3.0 mg/kg, clonal expansion of both CD4+ and CD8+ blood T cells was observed from baseline to week 6.

Notes on this clone: Its antigen has not been determined. Base-call qualities are not available, and no considerably larger clone is one nucleotide away.

The chain couples TRBV7-2 to TRBJ2-5; the D gene is possibly TRBD1 or TRBD2, with 6 bases matching each. The input for sequencing was CD4+ or CD8+ T cells sorted from blood, taken in a trial of the OX40 agonist ivuxolimab. This receptor was obtained from an adult with an advanced solid tumor such as melanoma, head and neck, liver or kidney cancer. In nucleotide form, the sequence is TGTGCCAGCAGCCTAAACCGGGGGCGCGGGGAGACCCAGTACTTC. It translates to CASSLNRGRGETQYF.